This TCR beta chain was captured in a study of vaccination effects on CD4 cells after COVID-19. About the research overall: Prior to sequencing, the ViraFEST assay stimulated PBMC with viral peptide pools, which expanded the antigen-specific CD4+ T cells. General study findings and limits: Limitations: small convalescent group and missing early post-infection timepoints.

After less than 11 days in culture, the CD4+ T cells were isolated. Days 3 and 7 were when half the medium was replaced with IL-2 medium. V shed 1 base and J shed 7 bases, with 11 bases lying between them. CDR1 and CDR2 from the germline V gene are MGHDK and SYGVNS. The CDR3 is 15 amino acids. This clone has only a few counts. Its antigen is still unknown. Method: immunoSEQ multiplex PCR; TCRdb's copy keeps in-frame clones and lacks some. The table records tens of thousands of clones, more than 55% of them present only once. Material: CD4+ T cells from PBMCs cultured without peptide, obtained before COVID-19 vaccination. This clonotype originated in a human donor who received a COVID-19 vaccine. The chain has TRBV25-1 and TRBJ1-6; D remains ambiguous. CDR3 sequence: CASSESRVGNSPLHF. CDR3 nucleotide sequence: TGTGCCAGCAGTGAATCGAGGGTGGGGAATTCACCCCTCCACTTT.